What follows is one TCR beta chain and its context. Its target is unknown. CDR1 SGDLS and CDR2 YYNGEE come from the germline V gene. Losses at the gene ends were 0 bases for V and 5 bases for J; bases not matched to a gene: 3. This CDR3 spans 15 amino acids. 60 Vbeta and 13 Jbeta primers were used in PCR. Produced via immunoSEQ multiplex PCR; TCRdb's table is partial and in-frame only. The sample holds hundreds of thousands of clones, 80% to 90% seen once. The data originate from a study of cytomegalovirus exposure and HLA in healthy donors. General observations from the study: Most likely, a cluster of highly shared sequence variants arose as a sequencing artifact.

This chain uses TRBV9 with TRBJ2-2; 8 bases agree with TRBD2. Sequencing was done on a sample of PBMCs. The TCR was taken from a man in his thirties or forties in good health and CMV-seronegative. The CDR3 bases are TGTGCCAGCAGCGTAGTCAGCGGGGGTACCGGGGAGCTGTTTTTT. Encoded protein: CASSVVSGGTGELFF.